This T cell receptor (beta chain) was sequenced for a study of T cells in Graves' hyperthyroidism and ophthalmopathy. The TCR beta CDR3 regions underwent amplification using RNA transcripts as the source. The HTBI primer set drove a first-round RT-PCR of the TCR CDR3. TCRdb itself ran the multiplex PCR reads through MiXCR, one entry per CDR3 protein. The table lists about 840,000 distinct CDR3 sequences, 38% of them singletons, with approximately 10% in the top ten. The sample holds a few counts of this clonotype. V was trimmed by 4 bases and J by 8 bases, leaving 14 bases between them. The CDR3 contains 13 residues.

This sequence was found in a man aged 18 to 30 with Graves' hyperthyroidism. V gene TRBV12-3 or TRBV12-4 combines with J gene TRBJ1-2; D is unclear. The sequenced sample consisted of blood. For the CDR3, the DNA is TGTGCCAGCAGTTCCTCGTCCTTATCCGGCTACACCTTC. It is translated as CASSSSSLSGYTF.